This is a list of T cell receptor beta chains from one sample in a study of blood T cell repertoires in COVID-19. Generated by immunoSEQ multiplex PCR, the TCRdb table keeps only in-frame clones and is missing some. The sample yields 250,000 to 300,000 clones, about nine tenths seen once. What was sequenced was peripheral blood. All receptors derive from a woman between 25 and 40 years old with active or convalescent COVID-19. The CDR3 runs from the conserved cysteine through the conserved F or W. A D gene is named only where the DNA matches it firmly. Rows give clone size only sometimes, using once, few, many, or a class for an expanded clone.

size: .
J: TRBJ1-6
V: TRBV6-5
D: .
length: 12
CDR3: CASTRPNSPLHF
DNA: TGTGCCAGCACCCGTCCTAATTCACCCCTCCACTTT

size: .
J: TRBJ2-1
V: TRBV7-9
D: TRBD1
length: 13
CDR3: CASAQGYYNEQFF
DNA: TGTGCCAGCGCACAGGGGTATTACAATGAGCAGTTCTTC

size: .
J: TRBJ2-7
V: TRBV27
D: .
length: 14
CDR3: CASSFQGTRGTEYF
DNA: TGTGCCAGCAGTTTCCAGGGGACCCGCGGGACAGAGTACTTC

size: once
J: TRBJ1-4
V: TRBV9
D: TRBD1
length: 17
CDR3: CASSVGVTGATNEKLFF
DNA: TGTGCCAGCAGCGTAGGTGTGACAGGGGCAACTAATGAAAAACTGTTTTTT

size: .
J: TRBJ1-4
V: TRBV7-9
D: .
length: 16
CDR3: CASSSRAGRGLEKLFF
DNA: TGTGCCAGCAGCTCGAGGGCGGGGAGAGGTCTTGAAAAACTGTTTTTT

size: .
J: TRBJ2-5
V: TRBV9
D: TRBD2
length: 14
CDR3: CASTPPHPAGVQYF
DNA: TGTGCCAGCACTCCTCCACATCCAGCGGGGGTTCAGTACTTC

size: .
J: TRBJ1-5
V: TRBV27
D: .
length: 16
CDR3: CASSPYSPYSNQPQHF
DNA: TGTGCCAGCAGTCCGTACAGCCCATATAGCAATCAGCCCCAGCATTTT

size: once
J: TRBJ1-3
V: TRBV29-1
D: TRBD1
length: 17
CDR3: CSVESWGQGSSGNTIYF
DNA: TGCAGCGTTGAAAGCTGGGGACAGGGGAGCTCTGGAAACACCATATATTTT

size: .
J: TRBJ1-5
V: TRBV30
D: .
length: 15
CDR3: CAWSPRRGGNQPQHF
DNA: TGTGCCTGGAGTCCCAGGCGGGGAGGCAATCAGCCCCAGCATTTT

size: .
J: TRBJ2-7
V: TRBV29-1
D: .
length: 13
CDR3: CSAQGLLNYEQYF
DNA: TGCAGCGCACAGGGTTTGTTGAACTACGAGCAGTACTTC

size: .
J: TRBJ2-7
V: TRBV6-5
D: TRBD1
length: 13
CDR3: CASSRGKGYEQYF
DNA: TGTGCCAGCAGCAGGGGGAAGGGCTACGAGCAGTACTTC

size: .
J: TRBJ2-1
V: TRBV10-3
D: TRBD2
length: 13
CDR3: CAISESTGRQQFF
DNA: TGTGCCATCAGTGAGTCCACCGGGAGGCAGCAGTTCTTC

size: .
J: TRBJ2-3
V: TRBV6-5
D: .
length: 15
CDR3: CASSSGGGYTDTQYF
DNA: TGTGCCAGCAGCTCCGGTGGCGGGTACACAGATACGCAGTATTTT

size: .
J: TRBJ2-7
V: TRBV9
D: TRBD2
length: 15
CDR3: CASSVGRGGLYEQYF
DNA: TGTGCCAGCAGCGTAGGGCGGGGGGGCCTCTACGAGCAGTACTTC

size: .
J: TRBJ2-2
V: TRBV5-1
D: TRBD1
length: 15
CDR3: CASSPTGGWDGELFF
DNA: TGCGCCAGCAGCCCGACAGGGGGCTGGGACGGGGAGCTGTTTTTT

size: .
J: TRBJ2-7
V: TRBV24-1
D: TRBD1
length: 13
CDR3: CATKRQGHYEQYF
DNA: TGTGCCACCAAAAGACAGGGGCACTACGAGCAGTACTTC

size: .
J: TRBJ2-1
V: TRBV6-2/TRBV6-3
D: TRBD2
length: 17
CDR3: CASSYREGLAGNNEQFF
DNA: TGTGCCAGCAGTTACAGAGAAGGACTAGCGGGAAACAATGAGCAGTTCTTC

size: .
J: TRBJ2-3
V: TRBV6-6
D: TRBD1
length: 19
CDR3: CASSQPGQLSQPHTDTQYF
DNA: TGTGCCAGCAGTCAGCCGGGACAGCTTTCTCAACCCCACACAGATACGCAGTATTTT

size: .
J: TRBJ2-1
V: TRBV11-2
D: .
length: 15
CDR3: CASSPPWGPYNEQFF
DNA: TGTGCCAGCAGCCCCCCTTGGGGGCCATACAATGAGCAGTTCTTC

size: .
J: TRBJ1-3
V: TRBV2
D: .
length: 17
CDR3: CASSEVGQQGSGNTIYF
DNA: TGTGCCAGCAGTGAAGTGGGACAACAGGGCTCTGGAAACACCATATATTTT

size: .
J: TRBJ1-2
V: TRBV25-1
D: TRBD1
length: 14
CDR3: CASSTGTGSYGYTF
DNA: TGTGCCAGCAGCACCGGGACAGGCTCCTATGGCTACACCTTC

size: once
J: TRBJ2-2
V: TRBV2
D: TRBD2
length: 14
CDR3: CASSVGTSGGELFF
DNA: TGTGCCAGCAGTGTTGGGACTAGCGGCGGGGAGCTGTTTTTT

size: once
J: TRBJ1-1
V: TRBV29-1
D: .
length: 13
CDR3: CSVVTGTWAEAFF
DNA: TGCAGCGTTGTCACGGGAACGTGGGCTGAAGCTTTCTTT

size: .
J: TRBJ1-4
V: TRBV7-9
D: .
length: 12
CDR3: CASSLVGEKLFF
DNA: TGTGCCAGCAGCTTAGTCGGTGAAAAACTGTTTTTT

size: .
J: TRBJ2-1
V: TRBV25-1
D: TRBD1
length: 17
CDR3: CASSRRGGTGSGNEQFF
DNA: TGTGCCAGCAGTCGGAGAGGGGGGACAGGATCAGGAAATGAGCAGTTCTTC

size: .
J: TRBJ2-7
V: TRBV27
D: .
length: 15
CDR3: CASSIGQGGSYEQYF
DNA: TGTGCCAGCAGTATCGGACAGGGAGGGTCCTACGAGCAGTACTTC

size: once
J: TRBJ2-7
V: TRBV6-2/TRBV6-3
D: .
length: 14
CDR3: CASSYLQVKAEQYF
DNA: TGTGCCAGCAGTTACCTACAGGTTAAGGCCGAGCAGTACTTC

size: .
J: TRBJ1-1
V: TRBV19
D: .
length: 13
CDR3: CASSINRDTEAFF
DNA: TGTGCCAGTAGTATAAACAGGGACACTGAAGCTTTCTTT

size: .
J: TRBJ1-2
V: TRBV15
D: .
length: 14
CDR3: CATSVTGTNYGYTF
DNA: TGTGCCACCAGCGTAACCGGGACTAACTATGGCTACACCTTC

size: few
J: TRBJ2-7
V: TRBV5-1
D: TRBD2
length: 13
CDR3: CASSPGRGYEQYF
DNA: TGCGCCAGCAGCCCCGGGAGGGGTTACGAGCAGTACTTC

size: .
J: TRBJ1-1
V: TRBV30
D: .
length: 12
CDR3: CAWSRGITEAFF
DNA: TGTGCCTGGAGTCGAGGGATCACTGAAGCTTTCTTT

size: .
J: TRBJ2-1
V: TRBV6-2/TRBV6-3
D: TRBD2
length: 15
CDR3: CASSESGGALYEQFF
DNA: TGTGCCAGCAGTGAGAGCGGGGGGGCGTTATATGAGCAGTTCTTC

size: .
J: TRBJ2-2
V: TRBV7-3
D: TRBD1
length: 14
CDR3: CASSRTGDTGELFF
DNA: TGTGCCAGCAGCCGGACAGGGGACACCGGGGAGCTGTTTTTT

size: .
J: TRBJ1-6
V: TRBV5-1
D: .
length: 14
CDR3: CASSFGASDSPLHF
DNA: TGCGCCAGCAGCTTTGGGGCTAGTGATTCACCCCTCCACTTT